This T cell receptor beta chain is from a study of blood T cell repertoires in COVID-19. Looking at the study overall: COVID-19 samples collected from the United States, Italy and Spain covered acute and convalescent phases. PBMCs, B-cell-depleted T cells, or T cells were the source of the cDNA or gDNA that made up the material.

Germline V gene data show CDR1 as SGHNT and CDR2 as YYREEE (reference sequence). Trimming stripped 2 bases from V and 6 bases from J, with 14 bases between. CDR3 size: 14 residues. How the authors handled the data: Reference gene primer amplification yielded estimated nucleated cell counts. The protocol was immunoSEQ multiplex PCR, while the TCRdb copy is restricted to in-frame clones and leaves out a portion. V, J and clone size are those of that table, while D and trimming were read from the DNA. The sample consists of 90,000 to 120,000 clones, just under 85% of them appearing once. The rearrangement links TRBV5-4 to TRBJ1-2; TRBD1 is a possible D gene (6 bases). The sequence derives from a woman aged 80 or over with active or convalescent COVID-19. The sequenced sample was peripheral blood. CDR3 sequence: CASSLAPGGDGYTF. The CDR3 coding sequence is TGTGCCAGCAGCTTAGCACCGGGGGGCGATGGCTACACCTTC. Drawing the rest from reference TRBV5-4 and TRBJ1-2, the complete variable domain is ETGVTQSPTHLIKTRGQQVTLRCSSQSGHNTVSWYQQALGQGPQFIFQYYREEENGRGNFPPRFSGLQFPNYSSELNVNALELDDSALYLCASSLAPGGDGYTFGSGTRLTVV.